These 20 T cell receptor beta chains share one sample of origin, sequenced in a study of beta chain features in type 1 diabetes. Findings and caveats of the study: In all four CD4+ subsets, TCRB CDR3 length was significantly, moderately reduced in type 1 diabetes.

The investigators reverse transcribed all of the isolated RNA, so they sequenced expressed TCRB transcripts. This table comes from immunoSEQ multiplex PCR, and its TCRdb copy is limited to in-frame clones, with some not included. Here the sample spans 600,000 or so clones, under 15% being singletons. These receptors' targets are unknown. Sequences were obtained from naive CD4+ T cells from blood. These TCRs come from a man aged 25 to 40 with type 1 diabetes.

This clone came up a few times. This sequence joins TRBV28 and TRBJ1-2; D is possibly TRBD1 (5 bases). Germline lookup yields CDR1 MDHEN and CDR2 SYDVKM. This CDR3 is built from 17 residues. Trimming pared 1 base from V and 0 bases from J, leaving 15 bases between. In DNA, the CDR3 is TGTGCCAGCAGTTTATTGGGGCCAGAGAGACCTAACTATGGCTACACCTTC. Its protein is CASSLLGPERPNYGYTF.

The chain couples TRBV7-9 to TRBJ2-5; D possibly corresponds to TRBD2 (5 bases). The germline V gene encodes CDR1 SEHNR and CDR2 FQNEAQ (reference sequence). The CDR3 totals 16 residues. The V end lost 3 bases, the J end lost 2 bases, and 16 bases lay between the germline ends. CDR3 protein: CASSLGPGVRQETQYF. The CDR3 region has the DNA TGTGCCAGCAGCTTGGGCCCCGGGGTGAGGCAAGAGACCCAGTACTTC.

This clone came up a few times. The chain uses TRBV29-1 and TRBJ1-2; perhaps TRBD1 as D (6 bases). The V gene lost 6 bases and the J gene lost 5 bases, with 16 bases spanning the gap. The germline V gene encodes CDR1 SQVTM and CDR2 ANQGSEA. The CDR3 consists of 13 residues. As DNA, the CDR3 is TGCAGCGTCCTGTTCGGGACACCTTATGGCTACACCTTC. Translation gives CSVLFGTPYGYTF.

This clone was counted between two and nine times. This chain links TRBV27 with TRBJ1-5; the D is unclear. V was cut by 6 bases and J by 2 bases, with 14 bases left in between. Germline V gene lookup returns CDR1 MNHEY and CDR2 SMNVEV (reference sequence). This CDR3 has 15 residues. The CDR3 is CASSPGGMGNQPQHF. The CDR3 bases are TGTGCCAGCAGCCCCGGAGGTATGGGCAATCAGCCCCAGCATTTT.

The chain links TRBV18 to TRBJ1-1, with D perhaps matching TRBD1 (5 bases). This CDR3 region has 12 residues. Germline-derived CDR1 and CDR2 are KGHSH and LQKENI. Trimming stripped 3 bases from V and 6 bases from J, with 8 bases between. The CDR3 bases are TGTGCCAGCTCACCGTCGACAGCTGAAGCTTTCTTT. It specifies CASSPSTAEAFF.

This clone has just a few counts. The chain joins TRBV2 to TRBJ2-7, with D perhaps matching TRBD1 or TRBD2 (5 bases each). Trimming took 9 bases from V and 7 from J, leaving 16 bases between them. Germline CDR1 reads SNHLY; CDR2 reads FYNNEI. CDR3 length: 12 residues. CDR3 bases: TGTGCCAGTGGGACCCATTTCGGGGAGCAGTACTTC. Translated, it gives CASGTHFGEQYF. Supplemented by reference TRBV2 and TRBJ2-7, the full variable domain reads EPEVTQTPSHQVTQMGQEVILRCVPISNHLYFYWYRQILGQKVEFLVSFYNNEISEKSEIFDDQFSVERPDGSNFTLKIRSTKLEDSAMYFCASGTHFGEQYFGPGTRLTVT.

This chain uses TRBV13 with TRBJ2-3, with D perhaps given as TRBD1 or TRBD2 (5 bases each). This CDR3 is 14 amino acids long. Germline lookup yields CDR1 PRHDT and CDR2 FYEKMQ (reference sequence). V was cut by 2 bases and J by 4 bases, with 10 bases left in between. DNA for the CDR3: TGTGCCAGCAGCTTATCAGGGACCCCAGATACGCAGTATTTT. Protein sequence: CASSLSGTPDTQYF.

There are a few counts of this clone. V is TRBV9 and J is TRBJ2-5; a possible D gene is TRBD1 (5 bases). The CDR3 has 13 amino acids. V lost 0 bases and J 4 bases, leaving 7 bases between the germline ends. CDR1 is SGDLS and CDR2 is YYNGEE in the germline V gene. In DNA, the CDR3 is TGTGCCAGCAGCGTAGATCAGGGAGAGACCCAGTACTTC. This gives the protein CASSVDQGETQYF.

This clone has more than one count but fewer than ten. The genes are TRBV28 and TRBJ2-1; TRBD2 might be the D (5 bases). The length of the CDR3 is 11 residues. In germline, CDR1 is MDHEN, CDR2 SYDVKM. V lost 7 bases and J 8 bases, leaving 9 bases between the germline ends. CDR3 loop: CASNEGDEQFF. Here the CDR3 DNA reads TGTGCCAGCAACGAGGGTGATGAGCAGTTCTTC.

This clone has just a few counts. The rearrangement joins TRBV11-2 to TRBJ2-5; 7 bases map to TRBD2. The junction had 11 bases not matched to a gene; V was cut back by 2 bases and J by 5 bases. The germline gives CDR1 SGHAT, CDR2 FQNNGV. The CDR3 has 16 residues. The CDR3 DNA reads TGTGCCAGCAGCTTATTTAAGACTAGCTTGGGGGAGACCCAGTACTTC. Protein sequence: CASSLFKTSLGETQYF.

This clone was seen only a few times. The chain uses TRBV29-1 and TRBJ2-3; D gene ambiguous. Germline values: CDR1 SQVTM, CDR2 ANQGSEA. The CDR3 is made up of 12 amino acids. Between the trimmed V and J ends, which lost 8 bases and 6 bases, there was a span of 15 bases. The CDR3 DNA sequence: TGCAGCTCGAAGGAAGTTGGGGATACGCAGTATTTT. Translation gives CSSKEVGDTQYF.

This chain uses TRBV18 with TRBJ1-4; perhaps TRBD1 as D (5 bases). The CDR3 sequence is 19 residues long. Trimming pared 5 bases from V and 0 bases from J, leaving 22 bases between. The germline CDR1 and CDR2 sequences are KGHSH and LQKENI. The CDR3 spells CASSRRGHGGFTTNEKLFF. CDR3 coding DNA: TGTGCCAGCTCAAGGCGCGGACACGGGGGTTTTACAACTAATGAAAAACTGTTTTTT.

V gene TRBV29-1 combines with J gene TRBJ2-1; D is possibly TRBD1 (5 bases). Germline CDR1 reads SQVTM; CDR2 reads ANQGSEA. V shed 1 base and J shed 1 base, with 8 bases lying between them. The length of the CDR3 is 14 residues. The CDR3 DNA reads as TGCAGCGTTGAAGGGGCAGGGTCCTACAATGAGCAGTTCTTC. Translation gives CSVEGAGSYNEQFF.

This clone was recorded only once. The CDR3 loop is CATSRGNRADNSPLHF. CDR3 in DNA: TGTGCCACCAGCAGAGGGAACAGGGCTGATAATTCACCCCTCCACTTT. The rearrangement joins TRBV15 to TRBJ1-6; maybe TRBD1 (6 bases). V lost 1 base and J lost 5, with 12 bases in between. The CDR3 has 16 residues. CDR1 is LNHNV, CDR2 YYDKDF, per germline (reference sequence).

This clone was picked up a small number of times. The rearrangement links TRBV4-2 to TRBJ2-1; TRBD2 matches 11 bases. Germline lookup yields CDR1 LGHNA and CDR2 YNFKEQ. V trimming: 0 bases; J trimming: 7 bases; junction bases outside the gene matches: 11. There are 18 residues in the CDR3. CDR3 loop: CASSQDDLTSGVRNEQFF. Here the CDR3 DNA reads TGTGCCAGCAGCCAAGATGACCTGACTAGCGGGGTTAGGAATGAGCAGTTCTTC.

This clone was seen only a few times. J is TRBJ1-2 and V is TRBV6-5; 9 bases match TRBD1. The CDR3 has 13 amino acids. V trimming: 3 bases; J trimming: 8 bases; junction bases outside the gene matches: 4. Per germline, CDR1 MNHEY and CDR2 SVGAGI. The CDR3 bases are TGTGCCAGCAGTTATGTGGACAGGGGAGGCTACACCTTC. Protein sequence: CASSYVDRGGYTF.

V and J are TRBV7-6 and TRBJ2-3, with TRBD2 matching over 12 bases. There are 18 residues in the CDR3. The germline CDR1 and CDR2 sequences are SGHVS and FNYEAQ. Trimming at V came to 5 bases and at J to 6 bases, leaving 15 bases not matched to a gene. The CDR3 protein is CASSTSSQLAGGWDTQYF. Written as DNA, the CDR3 is TGTGCCAGCAGCACTAGCTCCCAACTAGCGGGGGGATGGGATACGCAGTATTTT.

The V call is TRBV21-1, the J call TRBJ1-4. TRBV21-1 is a recognized pseudogene. The CDR3 totals 15 residues. The CDR3 DNA sequence: TGTGCCAGCAGCCTCCAGGGACCTGGTAATGAAAAACTGTTTTTT. Translation gives CASSLQGPGNEKLFF.

The table lists this clone with a few counts. The chain joins TRBV25-1 to TRBJ1-3, with a weak D call TRBD1 (5 bases). CDR3 size: 14 residues. V was trimmed by 11 bases and J by 0 bases, leaving 14 bases between them. Germline V gene sequence: CDR1 MGHDK, CDR2 SYGVNS. CDR3 in amino acids: CAACTGGSGNTIYF. DNA of the CDR3: TGTGCCGCATGTACGGGGGGCTCTGGAAACACCATATATTTT.

This clone appeared a few times. The rearrangement joins TRBV18 to TRBJ1-6; the match to TRBD1 covers 7 bases. Trimming cost V 0 bases and J 7 bases; bases outside gene matches: 9. The germline V gene encodes CDR1 KGHSH and CDR2 LQKENI. The CDR3 runs to 17 residues. CDR3 in amino acids: CASSPPSTGLRNSPLHF. CDR3 sequence (DNA): TGTGCCAGCTCACCACCATCGACAGGGTTGAGGAATTCACCCCTCCACTTT.